This TCR beta chain was found in a study of blood T cell repertoires in COVID-19. The CDR3 runs to 14 residues. Between the trimmed V and J ends, which lost 2 bases and 3 bases, there was a span of 9 bases. Germline V lookup: CDR1 SGHVS, CDR2 FQNEAQ. The authors' processing: Cell counts per sample came from amplifying reference gene primers. Clones were sequenced by immunoSEQ multiplex PCR, and TCRdb holds only the in-frame ones, with some missing. D and trimming were read from the DNA, whereas the V and J calls and clone size are those reported in that table. The data show roughly 200,000 clones, with about 81% seen just once and over 9.5% held by the top ten.

The rearrangement joins TRBV7-8 to TRBJ2-3; weak D call: TRBD2 (6 bases). This clonotype was sampled from a woman aged 80 or over with COVID-19, enrolled during active disease. The sample taken for sequencing was peripheral blood. The CDR3 here is CASSLWRVTDTQYF. The CDR3, as DNA: TGTGCCAGCAGCTTATGGAGGGTGACAGATACGCAGTATTTT.